A single sample gave rise to the 11 T cell receptor beta chains below, sequenced in a study of blood T cell repertoires in COVID-19. The assay was immunoSEQ multiplex PCR, and TCRdb's table has in-frame clones only and misses some. Of about 360,000 clones in the sample, approximately 80% were seen once. Input material: peripheral blood. Source of these receptors: a human donor with acute or convalescent COVID-19. The donor label of this sample is uncertain.

The genes are TRBV11-3 and TRBJ1-1; no firm D call. Germline lookup yields CDR1 SGHNT and CDR2 YENEEA. This CDR3 spans 13 amino acids. Between the trimmed V and J ends, which lost 5 bases and 4 bases, there was a span of 11 bases. The CDR3 region has the DNA TGTGCCAGCAGCGCCGGGAGCGGCACTGAAGCTTTCTTT. Translation gives CASSAGSGTEAFF.

The chain links TRBV2 to TRBJ2-7; 7 positions agree with TRBD1. With V trimmed by 7 bases and J by 3 bases, 3 bases remained unmatched. Germline V gene sequence: CDR1 SNHLY, CDR2 FYNNEI. The CDR3 spans 12 residues. The CDR3 coding sequence is TGTGCCAGCAAGGGACAGATCTACGAGCAGTACTTC. This sequence encodes CASKGQIYEQYF.

This rearrangement joins TRBV10-1 to TRBJ2-3, with 9 nucleotides matching TRBD1. CDR3 length: 16 residues. Germline loops: CDR1 WNHNN, CDR2 SYGVQD (reference sequence). Trimming cost V 6 bases and J 3 bases; bases outside gene matches: 10. The CDR3 DNA is TGCGCCAGCAGCGTAACTGGGACAGGGATTACAGATACGCAGTATTTT. Translated, it gives CASSVTGTGITDTQYF.

This chain joins TRBV6-6 and TRBJ1-5; the match to TRBD1 covers 8 bases. In germline, CDR1 is MNHNY, CDR2 SVGAGI (reference sequence). The junction had 20 bases not matched to a gene; V was cut back by 5 bases and J by 2 bases. The CDR3 is 20 residues long. The CDR3 sequence: CASSPRQGTFHSMGNQPQHF. CDR3 nucleotide sequence: TGTGCCAGCAGTCCCCGACAGGGGACCTTCCATAGTATGGGCAATCAGCCCCAGCATTTT.

The rearrangement links TRBV5-5 to TRBJ1-1, with D possibly TRBD1 on 5 matching bases. Trimming stripped 0 bases from V and 2 bases from J, with 11 bases between. The CDR3 totals 15 residues. The germline V gene has CDR1 SGHKS and CDR2 YYEKEE (reference sequence). The chain's CDR3 is CASSLATGLNTEAFF. CDR3 DNA sequence: TGTGCCAGCAGCTTGGCAACAGGCCTAAACACTGAAGCTTTCTTT.

The chain recombines TRBV5-1 with TRBJ2-7; 8 nucleotides match TRBD1. The CDR3 runs to 14 residues. J was trimmed by 5 bases and V by 3 bases; bases with no gene match: 7. Per germline, CDR1 SGHRS and CDR2 YFSETQ. As DNA, the CDR3 is TGCGCCAGCAGCTGGACCCCGACAGGGGACGAGCAGTACTTC. Protein product: CASSWTPTGDEQYF.

This sequence joins TRBV18 and TRBJ2-6, with D perhaps matching TRBD2 (7 bases). V lost 2 bases and J lost 2, with 13 bases in between. The CDR3 covers 17 residues. In germline, CDR1 is KGHSH, CDR2 LQKENI. The CDR3 protein is CASSPAVGGAGANVLTF. CDR3 nucleotides: TGTGCCAGCTCACCAGCCGTAGGGGGGGCTGGGGCCAACGTCCTGACTTTC. Complete variable domain (other parts from reference TRBV18 and TRBJ2-6): NAGVMQNPRHLVRRRGQEARLRCSPMKGHSHVYWYRQLPEEGLKFMVYLQKENIIDESGMPKERFSAEFPKEGPSILRIQQVVRGDSAAYFCASSPAVGGAGANVLTFGAGSRLTVL.

This clone was found many times. The V and J genes are TRBV7-9 and TRBJ1-5; D is possibly TRBD1 (5 bases). In germline, CDR1 is SEHNR, CDR2 FQNEAQ (reference sequence). Trimming took 5 bases from V and 6 from J, leaving 14 bases between them. This CDR3 contains 14 residues. CDR3 in amino acids: CASSRGGAGQPQHF. The CDR3 bases are TGTGCCAGCAGCCGTGGCGGGGCTGGTCAGCCCCAGCATTTT.

Here the CDR3 reads CASSGRAIPNTGELFF. The CDR3 DNA follows: TGCGCCAGCAGTGGTCGTGCGATTCCGAACACCGGGGAGCTGTTTTTT. This chain connects TRBV5-1 to TRBJ2-2, with no clear D. There are 16 residues in the CDR3. The germline V gene has CDR1 SGHRS and CDR2 YFSETQ. V was trimmed by 5 bases and J by 0 bases, leaving 14 bases between them.

The table lists this clone with a few counts. This chain connects TRBV6-1 to TRBJ2-1; D is perhaps TRBD1 (6 bases). The V end was cut by 2 bases, the J end by 9 bases, with 17 bases between. The CDR3 consists of 15 residues. The germline V gene encodes CDR1 MNHNS and CDR2 SASEGT. The CDR3 region is CASSELAGAEIEQFF. The CDR3, as DNA: TGTGCCAGCAGTGAATTGGCAGGGGCCGAAATTGAGCAGTTCTTC.

This clone has only one observation. The gene calls are TRBV3-1 (or the pseudogene TRBV3-2) and TRBJ1-6; D may be TRBD1 (5 bases). Deletions cut 4 bases from V and 4 bases from J, with 11 bases between. Germline CDR1 is LGHDT and CDR2 is YNNKEL (reference sequence). CDR3 length equals 15 residues. CDR3 sequence: CASSPQGNYNSPLHF. The CDR3 nucleotides read TGTGCCAGCAGCCCGCAGGGCAATTATAATTCACCCCTCCACTTT.